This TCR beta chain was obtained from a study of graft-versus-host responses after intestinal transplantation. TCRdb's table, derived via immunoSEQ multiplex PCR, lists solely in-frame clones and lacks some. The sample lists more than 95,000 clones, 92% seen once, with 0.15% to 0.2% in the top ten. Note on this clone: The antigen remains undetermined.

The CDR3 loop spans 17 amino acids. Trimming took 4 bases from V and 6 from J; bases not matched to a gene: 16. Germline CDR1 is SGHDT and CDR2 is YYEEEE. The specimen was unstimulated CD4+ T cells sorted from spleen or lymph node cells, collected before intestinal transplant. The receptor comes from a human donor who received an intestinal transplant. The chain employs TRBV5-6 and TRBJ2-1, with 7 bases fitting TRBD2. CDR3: CASSQENVGGKSNEQFF. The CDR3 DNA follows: TGTGCCAGCAGCCAGGAGAATGTCGGGGGGAAGAGCAATGAGCAGTTCTTC.